What follows are 14 T cell receptor beta chains derived from one specimen sequenced in a study of blood T cell repertoires in COVID-19. Profiling relied on immunoSEQ multiplex PCR, and the TCRdb table lists in-frame clones only, not all of them. The sample consists of over 45,000 clones, about 86% of them appearing once. Sequencing input: peripheral blood. These receptor sequences come from a human donor in a cohort sampled during active COVID-19.

J is TRBJ2-3 and V is TRBV7-9, with 8 bases that match TRBD2. The CDR3 contains 14 residues. V gave up 5 bases and J gave up 1 base; unmatched junction bases: 2. CDR1 and CDR2 (germline): SEHNR, FQNEAQ (reference sequence). The CDR3 loop reads CASSRGGRTDTQYF. CDR3 nucleotide sequence: TGTGCCAGCAGCCGCGGGGGGCGCACAGATACGCAGTATTTT.

The chain links TRBV6-5 to TRBJ2-5, with 7 bases matching TRBD1. Per the germline V gene, CDR1 is MNHEY and CDR2 is SVGAGI. V shed 6 bases and J 3 bases; nucleotides not matched to a gene: 10. The CDR3 runs 15 residues. CDR3 protein: CASRKDRVGEETQYF. CDR3 DNA sequence: TGTGCCAGCAGAAAAGACAGGGTCGGGGAAGAGACCCAGTACTTC.

The rearrangement joins TRBV6-4 to TRBJ2-3, with D perhaps matching TRBD2 (6 bases). The germline gives CDR1 MRHNA, CDR2 SNTAGT. Deletions cut 3 bases from V and 0 bases from J, with 10 bases between. CDR3 length: 15 residues. CDR3 in amino acids: CASSEGGVSTDTQYF. The CDR3 DNA follows: TGTGCCAGCAGTGAGGGCGGGGTAAGCACAGATACGCAGTATTTT.

The rearrangement uses TRBV10-1 and TRBJ2-3, with 8 bases that match TRBD1. The CDR3 is 15 residues long. Trimming removed 3 bases from V and 3 bases from J; junction bases left unmatched: 5. CDR1 and CDR2 from the germline V gene are WNHNN and SYGVQD (reference sequence). In nucleotides, the CDR3 is TGCGCCAGCAGTGACAGGGGGCGCGGAACAGATACGCAGTATTTT. Encoded protein: CASSDRGRGTDTQYF.

The chain recombines TRBV5-1 with TRBJ2-7, with D possibly being TRBD1 (5 bases). Trimming left V 1 base short and J 3 bases short, with 11 bases between. Germline CDR1 reads SGHRS; CDR2 reads YFSETQ. The CDR3 has 14 residues. This chain's CDR3 is CASSLNSGHYEQYF. DNA for the CDR3: TGCGCCAGCAGCTTGAACTCAGGACACTACGAGCAGTACTTC.

This clone was detected a few times. The V call is TRBV19, the J call TRBJ1-2; no firm D call. This CDR3 region has 13 residues. CDR1 is LNHDA, CDR2 SQIVND, per germline (reference sequence). V was trimmed by 3 bases and J by 0 bases, leaving 5 bases between them. CDR3 coding DNA: TGTGCCAGTAGTATCTCGGCTAACTATGGCTACACCTTC. It encodes CASSISANYGYTF.

This chain joins TRBV15 and TRBJ1-2; D is uncertain. The CDR3 length is 13 residues. Per the germline V gene, CDR1 is LNHNV and CDR2 is YYDKDF (reference sequence). V was cut by 2 bases and J by 0 bases, with 4 bases left in between. Here the CDR3 reads CATSRSANYGYTF. The CDR3 region has the DNA TGTGCCACCAGCAGATCGGCTAACTATGGCTACACCTTC.

The chain couples TRBV4-1 to TRBJ1-4; a possible D gene is TRBD1 (6 bases). Germline lookup yields CDR1 MGHRA and CDR2 YSYEKL. The CDR3 runs 15 residues. V was trimmed by 4 bases and J by 4 bases, leaving 13 bases between them. The CDR3 nucleotides are TGCGCCAGCAGCCCGGGGGGGGCGGGTAATGAAAAACTGTTTTTT. It is translated as CASSPGGAGNEKLFF.

V usage is TRBV5-6 and J usage is TRBJ2-1; 9 nucleotides line up with TRBD2. This CDR3 contains 16 residues. The junction had 8 bases not matched to a gene; V was cut back by 1 base and J by 6 bases. Germline CDR1 SGHDT, CDR2 YYEEEE. The CDR3 DNA reads as TGTGCCAGCAGCTTGTCGGGGCTAGCGGGGCTCAATGAGCAGTTCTTC. Translation: CASSLSGLAGLNEQFF.

The CDR3 sequence: CATSRDRKETQYF. CDR3 coding DNA: TGTGCCACCAGCAGAGACAGAAAAGAGACCCAGTACTTC. The chain joins TRBV15 to TRBJ2-5; no clear D gene. V was clipped by 0 bases and J by 3 bases, with 5 bases between them. Germline lookup yields CDR1 LNHNV and CDR2 YYDKDF (reference sequence). The CDR3 has 13 residues.

This chain links TRBV5-1 with TRBJ2-5; the D gene is possibly TRBD2 (5 bases). V was cut by 2 bases and J by 5 bases, with 10 bases left in between. The CDR3 is 13 residues long. Germline V gene sequence: CDR1 SGHRS, CDR2 YFSETQ. CDR3 nucleotides: TGCGCCAGCAGCTTCGGACCGGGGGAGACCCAGTACTTC. This codes for CASSFGPGETQYF. Combining the CDR3 with reference TRBV5-1 and TRBJ2-5 gives the whole variable domain KAGVTQTPRYLIKTRGQQVTLSCSPISGHRSVSWYQQTPGQGLQFLFEYFSETQRNKGNFPGRFSGRQFSNSRSEMNVSTLELGDSALYLCASSFGPGETQYFGPGTRLLVL.

The V and J genes are TRBV5-1 and TRBJ1-1; D is unclear. This CDR3 is 14 amino acids long. Trimming pared 0 bases from V and 6 bases from J, leaving 12 bases between. Germline-derived CDR1 and CDR2 are SGHRS and YFSETQ. CDR3 residues: CASSLAPGGAEAFF. DNA of the CDR3: TGCGCCAGCAGCTTGGCCCCGGGCGGGGCTGAAGCTTTCTTT.

This chain uses TRBV5-1 with TRBJ1-2; D call uncertain. CDR1 and CDR2 (germline): SGHRS, YFSETQ. Trimming removed 2 bases from V and 2 bases from J, with 10 bases in between. The CDR3 is made up of 14 amino acids. Here the CDR3 DNA reads TGCGCCAGCAGCTTATCGGGGATCAACTATGGCTACACCTTC. This translates into CASSLSGINYGYTF.

The chain employs TRBV12-5 and TRBJ1-1, with 8 bases aligning to TRBD1. V shed 6 bases, J shed 10 bases, and the junction held 7 bases outside the gene matches. Germline values: CDR1 LGHNT, CDR2 FRNRAP. There are 12 residues in the CDR3. The CDR3 region is CASGADRGRAFF. The CDR3 coding sequence is TGTGCTAGTGGAGCAGACAGGGGAAGAGCTTTCTTT.